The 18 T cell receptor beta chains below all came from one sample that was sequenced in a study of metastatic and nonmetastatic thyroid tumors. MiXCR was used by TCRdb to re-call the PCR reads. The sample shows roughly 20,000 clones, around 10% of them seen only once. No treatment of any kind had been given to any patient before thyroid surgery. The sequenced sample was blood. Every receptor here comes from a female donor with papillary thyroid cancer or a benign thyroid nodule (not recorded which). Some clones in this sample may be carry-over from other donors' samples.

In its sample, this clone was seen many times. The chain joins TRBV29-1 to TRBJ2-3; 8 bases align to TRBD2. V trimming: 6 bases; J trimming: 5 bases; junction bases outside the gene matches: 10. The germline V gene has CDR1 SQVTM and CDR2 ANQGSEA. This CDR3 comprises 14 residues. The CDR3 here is CSVSLAEKVDTQYF. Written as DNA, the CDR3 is TGCAGCGTATCACTAGCGGAGAAAGTAGATACGCAGTATTTT.

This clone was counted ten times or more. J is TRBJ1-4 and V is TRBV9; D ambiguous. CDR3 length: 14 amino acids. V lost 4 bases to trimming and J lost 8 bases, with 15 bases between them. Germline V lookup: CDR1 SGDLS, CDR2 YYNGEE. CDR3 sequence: CASSPGTFQEKLFF. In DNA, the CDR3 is TGTGCCAGCAGCCCGGGCACTTTCCAGGAAAAACTGTTTTTT.

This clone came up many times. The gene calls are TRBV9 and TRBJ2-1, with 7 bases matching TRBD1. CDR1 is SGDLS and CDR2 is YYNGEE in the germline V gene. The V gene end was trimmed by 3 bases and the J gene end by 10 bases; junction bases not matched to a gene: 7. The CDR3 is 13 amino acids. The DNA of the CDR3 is TGTGCCAGCAGCGCCGACAGGGTGAAGGAGCAGTTCTTC. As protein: CASSADRVKEQFF.

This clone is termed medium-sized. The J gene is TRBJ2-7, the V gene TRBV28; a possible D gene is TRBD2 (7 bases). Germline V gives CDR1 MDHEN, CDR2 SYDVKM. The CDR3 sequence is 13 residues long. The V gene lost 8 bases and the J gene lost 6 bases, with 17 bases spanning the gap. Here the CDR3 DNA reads TGTGCCAGCCACGATATGGGGGGGCGCGAGCAGTACTTC. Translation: CASHDMGGREQYF.

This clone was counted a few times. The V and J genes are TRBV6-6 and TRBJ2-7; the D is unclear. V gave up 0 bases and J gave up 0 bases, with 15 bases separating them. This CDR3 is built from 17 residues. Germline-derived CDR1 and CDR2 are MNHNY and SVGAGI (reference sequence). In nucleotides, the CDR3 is TGTGCCAGCAGTTACTCGGTTTTTGGATCCGCCTCCTACGAGCAGTACTTC. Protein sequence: CASSYSVFGSASYEQYF.

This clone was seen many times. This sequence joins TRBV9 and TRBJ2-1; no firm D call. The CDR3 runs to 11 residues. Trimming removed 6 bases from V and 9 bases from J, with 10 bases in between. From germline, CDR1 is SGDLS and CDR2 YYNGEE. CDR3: CASKGLGEQFF. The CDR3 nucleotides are TGTGCCAGCAAAGGCCTTGGTGAGCAGTTCTTC.

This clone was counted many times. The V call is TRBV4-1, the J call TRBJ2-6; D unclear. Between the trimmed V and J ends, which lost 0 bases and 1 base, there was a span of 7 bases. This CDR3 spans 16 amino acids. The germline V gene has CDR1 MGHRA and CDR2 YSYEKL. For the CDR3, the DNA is TGCGCCAGCAGCCAAGATTTTAGTTCTGGGGCCAACGTCCTGACTTTC. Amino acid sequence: CASSQDFSSGANVLTF.

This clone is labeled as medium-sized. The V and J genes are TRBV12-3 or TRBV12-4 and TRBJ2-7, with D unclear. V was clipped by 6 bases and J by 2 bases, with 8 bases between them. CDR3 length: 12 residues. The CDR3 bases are TGTGCCAGCAGCTTCGTACCCTACGAGCAGTACTTC. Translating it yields CASSFVPYEQYF.

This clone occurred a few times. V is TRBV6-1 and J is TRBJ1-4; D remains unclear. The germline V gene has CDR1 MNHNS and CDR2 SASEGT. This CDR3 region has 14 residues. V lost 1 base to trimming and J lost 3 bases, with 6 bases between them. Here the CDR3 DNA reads TGTGCCAGCAGTGAAGGCGGACCTAATGAAAAACTGTTTTTT. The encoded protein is CASSEGGPNEKLFF.

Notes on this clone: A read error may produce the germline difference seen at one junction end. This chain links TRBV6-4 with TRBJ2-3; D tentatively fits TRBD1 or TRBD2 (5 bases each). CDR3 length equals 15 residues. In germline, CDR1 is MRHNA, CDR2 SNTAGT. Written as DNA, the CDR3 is TGTGCCAGCAGTGAGTCAGACGCTAGCACAGGTACGCAGTATTTT. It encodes CASSESDASTGTQYF.

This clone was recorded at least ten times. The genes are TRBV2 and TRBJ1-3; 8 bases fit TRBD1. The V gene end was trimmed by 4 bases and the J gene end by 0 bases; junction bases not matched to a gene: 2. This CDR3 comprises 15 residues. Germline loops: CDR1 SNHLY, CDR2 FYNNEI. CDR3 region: CASSGQGFSGNTIYF. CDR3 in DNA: TGTGCCAGCAGTGGACAGGGGTTCTCTGGAAACACCATATATTTT.

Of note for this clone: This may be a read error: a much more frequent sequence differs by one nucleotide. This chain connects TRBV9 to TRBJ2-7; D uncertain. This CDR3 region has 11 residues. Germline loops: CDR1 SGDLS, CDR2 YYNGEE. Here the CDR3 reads CASSFINEQYF. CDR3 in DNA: TGTGCCAGCAGCTTTATAAACGAACAGTACTTC.

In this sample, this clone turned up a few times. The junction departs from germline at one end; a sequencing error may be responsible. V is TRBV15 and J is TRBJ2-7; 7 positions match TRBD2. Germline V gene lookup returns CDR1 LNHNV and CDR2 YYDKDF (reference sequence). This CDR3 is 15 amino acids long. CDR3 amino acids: CTTIRERAGAHEQYF. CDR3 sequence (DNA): TGTACCACCATCAGAGAGAGGGCGGGAGCCCACGAGCAGTACTTC.

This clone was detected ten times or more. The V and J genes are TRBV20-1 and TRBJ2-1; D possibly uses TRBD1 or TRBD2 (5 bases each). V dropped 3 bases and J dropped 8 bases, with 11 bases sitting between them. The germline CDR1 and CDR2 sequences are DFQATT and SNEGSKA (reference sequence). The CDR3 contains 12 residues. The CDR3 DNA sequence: TGCAGTGCTAGGAGGGGCAGGGATGAGCAGTTCTTC. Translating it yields CSARRGRDEQFF.

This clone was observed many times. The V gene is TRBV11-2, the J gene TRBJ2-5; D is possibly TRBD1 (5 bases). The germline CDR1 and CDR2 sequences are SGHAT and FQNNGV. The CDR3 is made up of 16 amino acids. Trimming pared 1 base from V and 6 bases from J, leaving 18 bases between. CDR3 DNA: TGTGCCAGCAGCTTAGGTTCGACCCTGGGGCTAAAGACCCAGTACTTC. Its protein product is CASSLGSTLGLKTQYF.

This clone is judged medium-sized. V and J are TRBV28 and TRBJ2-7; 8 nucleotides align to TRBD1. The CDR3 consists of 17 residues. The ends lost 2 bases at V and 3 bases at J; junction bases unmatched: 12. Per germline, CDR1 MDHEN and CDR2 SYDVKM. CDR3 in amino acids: CASSLDSGTGVLYEQYF. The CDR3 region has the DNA TGTGCCAGCAGTTTAGACTCCGGGACAGGAGTCCTCTACGAGCAGTACTTC.

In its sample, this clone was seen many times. DNA of the CDR3: TGCGCCAGCAGCCAATGGCAGTCAGAGACCCAGTACTTC. Protein: CASSQWQSETQYF. This sequence joins TRBV4-1 and TRBJ2-5; D unresolved. Germline CDR1 reads MGHRA; CDR2 reads YSYEKL. V lost 2 bases and J lost 4, with 8 bases in between. This CDR3 contains 13 residues.

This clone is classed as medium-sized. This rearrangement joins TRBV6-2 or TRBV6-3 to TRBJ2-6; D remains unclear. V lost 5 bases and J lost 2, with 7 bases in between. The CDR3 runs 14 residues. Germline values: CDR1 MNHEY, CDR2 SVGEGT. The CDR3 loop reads CASSLVPGANVLTF. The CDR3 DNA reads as TGTGCCAGCAGTCTAGTACCTGGGGCCAACGTCCTGACTTTC.